The 26 T cell receptor beta chains given below trace back to one sample, sequenced in a study of molecular identifiers for immune sequencing clone quantification. MiXCR was run by TCRdb on the PCR reads, yielding one entry per CDR3 protein. Here the sample spans about 36,000 distinct CDR3 sequences, approximately 18% being singletons. The sequencing input was naive CD8+ T cells from blood, with Jurkat cell RNA spiked in. Subset in this sample: FACS-sorted CD8+CD4-CCR7+CD45RA+ naive T cells. These receptors were obtained from a human donor in good health. Some libraries in this study had Jurkat cell RNA spiked in.

To note about this clonotype: At one of its ends the junction is not consistent with the germline gene, which may arise from a read error. The chain recombines TRBV4-2 with TRBJ2-7; D not certain. The germline V gene has CDR1 LGHNA and CDR2 YNFKEQ. The CDR3 consists of 15 residues. CDR3 amino acids: CAGSQETYSAYEQYF. CDR3 sequence (DNA): TGTGCCGGCAGCCAAGAAACGTACAGTGCCTACGAGCAGTACTTC.

V gene TRBV28 combines with J gene TRBJ2-1; D is unresolved. CDR1 MDHEN and CDR2 SYDVKM come from the germline V gene. The CDR3 contains 16 residues. The V and J ends lost 11 bases and 3 bases respectively, with 23 bases between them. The CDR3 region has the DNA TGTGCCTGCACTCCCGTTGGATTAAGGGACTACAATGAGCAGTTCTTC. This encodes CACTPVGLRDYNEQFF. Full variable domain (remainder filled in from reference TRBV28 and TRBJ2-1): DVKVTQSSRYLVKRTGEKVFLECVQDMDHENMFWYRQDPGLGLRLIYFSYDVKMKEKGDIPEGYSVSREKKERFSLILESASTNQTSMYLCACTPVGLRDYNEQFFGPGTRLTVL.

CDR3 DNA sequence: TGTGCCAGCGGCGGGGAGTACATTCAGTACTTC. It codes for CASGGEYIQYF. The rearrangement uses TRBV27 and TRBJ2-4; D is possibly TRBD2 (6 bases). Germline V gives CDR1 MNHEY, CDR2 SMNVEV (reference sequence). CDR3 length: 11 amino acids. Trimming pared 8 bases from V and 8 bases from J, leaving 10 bases between.

The sample holds many counts of this clonotype. The genes are TRBV10-3 and TRBJ2-1; 7 bases are a match to TRBD2. Germline CDR1 is ENHRY and CDR2 is SYGVKD. V trimming: 5 bases; J trimming: 5 bases; junction bases outside the gene matches: 3. The CDR3 consists of 13 residues. The CDR3 DNA reads TGTGCCATCAGTCCCGGGACTAACAATGAGCAGTTCTTC. It yields the protein CAISPGTNNEQFF.

The rearrangement links TRBV11-2 to TRBJ2-2, with D unclear. The V end was cut by 2 bases, the J end by 5 bases, with 12 bases between. CDR3 length: 15 amino acids. In germline, CDR1 is SGHAT, CDR2 FQNNGV. Here the CDR3 DNA reads TGTGCCAGCAGCTTAATGAGCCGAAATACCGGGGAGCTGTTTTTT. Its protein product is CASSLMSRNTGELFF. Together with reference TRBV11-2 and TRBJ2-2, the CDR3 gives the full variable domain: EAGVAQSPRYKIIEKRQSVAFWCNPISGHATLYWYQQILGQGPKLLIQFQNNGVVDDSQLPKDRFSAERLKGVDSTLKIQPAKLEDSAVYLCASSLMSRNTGELFFGEGSRLTVL.

Details on this clonotype: A read error may be the cause here, since a much bigger clone is one base away. This chain links TRBV20-1 with TRBJ2-2; TRBD2 aligns across 9 bases. The CDR3 extends over 16 amino acids. From germline, CDR1 is DFQATT and CDR2 SNEGSKA (reference sequence). CDR3 loop: CSANGAGGPNTRELFF. CDR3 DNA sequence: TGCAGTGCCAATGGGGCGGGAGGGCCGAACACCAGGGAGCTGTTTTTT.

This clonotype has only a few counts. The gene calls are TRBV12-3 or TRBV12-4 and TRBJ2-7; either TRBD1 or TRBD2 may supply D (6 bases each). Between the trimmed V and J ends, which lost 5 bases and 3 bases, there was a span of 17 bases. CDR3 length: 15 amino acids. CDR3 DNA sequence: TGTGCCAGCAGTCCGGCGGGACACCTAAACTACGAGCAGTACTTC. This gives the protein CASSPAGHLNYEQYF.

This clonotype was detected many times. This chain's CDR3 is CASSPYAEAFF. In DNA form, the CDR3 reads TGTGCCAGCAGCCCTTACGCTGAAGCTTTCTTT. J is TRBJ1-1 and V is TRBV7-9; no reliable D call. The CDR3 runs to 11 residues. CDR1 is SEHNR, CDR2 FQNEAQ, per germline (reference sequence). Trimming removed 5 bases from V and 6 bases from J, with 7 bases in between.

The sample holds many counts of this clonotype. The chain joins TRBV15 to TRBJ2-4; no reliable D call. The germline V gene has CDR1 LNHNV and CDR2 YYDKDF (reference sequence). The CDR3 has 16 residues. The V end was cut by 1 base, the J end by 0 bases, with 10 bases between. The CDR3: CATSRASLVAKNIQYF. The CDR3 region has the DNA TGTGCCACCAGCAGAGCGTCTCTGGTAGCCAAAAACATTCAGTACTTC.

The gene calls are TRBV7-9 and TRBJ2-7; TRBD1 is a possible D gene (6 bases). Germline assignment: CDR1 SEHNR and CDR2 FQNEAQ (reference sequence). This CDR3 region has 12 residues. V gave up 5 bases and J gave up 4 bases, with 9 bases separating them. CDR3 sequence (DNA): TGTGCCAGCAGCAGACAGGTGTACGAGCAGTACTTC. Its protein product is CASSRQVYEQYF.

There are many counts of this clonotype. This chain joins TRBV9 and TRBJ2-3; weak D call: TRBD1 (5 bases). CDR1 and CDR2 (germline): SGDLS, YYNGEE. The ends were cut back, 5 bases at V and 3 bases at J, with 13 bases in the middle. The CDR3 length is 14 residues. The CDR3 here is CASRGSSGTDTQYF. DNA of the CDR3: TGTGCCAGCAGAGGGTCTTCAGGGACAGATACGCAGTATTTT.

This clonotype was observed at least ten times. The CDR3 protein is CSVERRLAGTDTQYF. The CDR3 coding sequence is TGCAGCGTTGAAAGAAGACTAGCGGGAACAGATACGCAGTATTTT. The chain combines TRBV29-1 with TRBJ2-3; 11 bases map to TRBD2. Looked up from germline, CDR1 is SQVTM and CDR2 is ANQGSEA. The CDR3 is 15 residues long. Unmatched junction bases numbered 4, after V lost 2 bases and J lost 3 bases.

Comment on this clonotype: The junction does not match germline at one end; this may be a read error. This sequence joins TRBV28 and TRBJ2-7; no clear D gene. This CDR3 contains 12 residues. Germline CDR1 is MDHEN and CDR2 is SYDVKM. In DNA, the CDR3 is TGTGCCAGCAGTCTGACATTCTACGTGCAGTACTTC. It codes for CASSLTFYVQYF.

This clonotype was seen ten or more times. The J gene is TRBJ2-7, the V gene TRBV25-1; TRBD1 agrees at 9 bases. With V trimmed by 3 bases and J by 4 bases, 7 bases remained unmatched. Germline V gene data show CDR1 as MGHDK and CDR2 as SYGVNS. The length of the CDR3 is 15 residues. DNA for the CDR3: TGTGCCAGCAGTGATCCCGGGACAGGGAATTACGAGCAGTACTTC. This translates into CASSDPGTGNYEQYF.

The table lists this clonotype with many counts. The rearrangement links TRBV7-8 to TRBJ1-5, with D maybe TRBD1 (6 bases). The V gene's germline CDR1 is SGHVS and CDR2 FQNEAQ. Trimming took off 1 base at V and 3 bases at J, with 10 bases between the two ends. This CDR3 has 15 residues. CDR3: CASSLEQGTNQPQHF. The DNA of the CDR3 is TGTGCCAGCAGCTTAGAACAGGGAACCAATCAGCCCCAGCATTTT.

A word on this clonotype: Its ends do not fully match the called genes, so a read error is possible. The V gene is TRBV6-6, the J gene TRBJ2-4, with 7 bases that match TRBD1. CDR1 and CDR2 from the germline V gene are MNHNY and SVGAGI (reference sequence). The CDR3 runs 14 residues. In nucleotides, the CDR3 is TGTGGCAGCACAGGGGATCTAGCCAAAAACATTCAGTACTTC. Residues: CGSTGDLAKNIQYF.

This clonotype was detected ten times or more. The CDR3 reads CSVEQGGYEQYF. DNA of the CDR3: TGCAGTGTTGAACAGGGAGGCTACGAGCAGTACTTC. This chain uses TRBV20-1 with TRBJ2-7; possibly TRBD1 or TRBD2 for D (6 bases each). This CDR3 has 12 residues. Germline V gene data show CDR1 as DFQATT and CDR2 as SNEGSKA (reference sequence). V lost 7 bases to trimming and J lost 3 bases, with 13 bases between them.

At least ten counts were recorded for this clonotype. The chain joins TRBV29-1 to TRBJ2-1, with 11 bases matching TRBD1. CDR1 is SQVTM, CDR2 ANQGSEA, per germline. This CDR3 is built from 16 residues. After removal of 4 bases from V and 1 base from J, the junction contained 6 bases not matched to a gene. The CDR3 DNA reads as TGCAGCGTTGGAGGAGGGACAGGGGGATCCTACAATGAGCAGTTCTTC. Translating gives CSVGGGTGGSYNEQFF.

This clonotype was counted many times. The chain links TRBV6-2 or TRBV6-3 to TRBJ1-1; D is perhaps TRBD1 (5 bases). V was trimmed by 6 bases and J by 4 bases, leaving 12 bases between them. The CDR3 has 13 residues. The germline V gene encodes CDR1 MNHEY and CDR2 SVGEGT. The CDR3 region is CASRAGRTTEAFF. CDR3 nucleotides: TGTGCCAGCAGAGCAGGGAGGACCACTGAAGCTTTCTTT.

The V call is TRBV6-5, the J call TRBJ2-7; 7 bases agree with TRBD2. Looked up from germline, CDR1 is MNHEY and CDR2 is SVGAGI. The length of the CDR3 is 14 residues. The V and J ends lost 2 bases and 2 bases, in that order; junction bases with no gene match: 3. The chain's CDR3 is CASSYRGRAYEQYF. CDR3 DNA: TGTGCCAGCAGTTACCGGGGGAGGGCCTACGAGCAGTACTTC.

This clonotype was observed a single time. CDR3 in DNA: TGTGCCAGCACGCAAGGAAGCGTAATAGATACGCAGCATTTT. Translating it yields CASTQGSVIDTQHF. The V gene is TRBV5-6, the J gene TRBJ2-3, with no clear D. The end of the DNA aligns better with TRBJ1-5, so the J call may be wrong. Germline CDR1 reads SGHDT; CDR2 reads YYEEEE. The CDR3 covers 14 residues.

The chain uses TRBV12-3 or TRBV12-4 and TRBJ1-6, with 8 bases that match TRBD1. The CDR3 runs 13 residues. V lost 6 bases and J lost 8; bases outside the gene matches: 3. CDR3 in DNA: TGTGCCAGCAGCGGACAGGGTTATTCACCCCTCCACTTT. It translates to CASSGQGYSPLHF.

Concerning this clonotype itself: Given a much more abundant clone one base away, this may be a read error. This chain connects TRBV28 to TRBJ1-2, with D possibly TRBD1 on 6 matching bases. The V gene's germline CDR1 is MDHEN and CDR2 SYDVKM. The CDR3 is 14 amino acids. CDR3 in DNA: TGTGCCAGCAGTTTCGACAGGCCTAACTATGGCCACACCTTC. Its protein product is CASSFDRPNYGHTF.

This clonotype was picked up a small number of times. This chain links TRBV7-2 with TRBJ2-7; 7 bases are a match to TRBD1. Germline V gives CDR1 SGHTA, CDR2 FQGNSA. The CDR3 is 17 residues long. After removal of 1 base from V and 4 bases from J, the junction contained 13 bases not matched to a gene. Here the CDR3 reads CASSLGGGQPARYEQYF. The DNA of the CDR3 is TGTGCCAGCAGCTTAGGAGGGGGCCAACCTGCCCGATACGAGCAGTACTTC. Looking up the rest from reference TRBV7-2 and TRBJ2-7 gives the full variable domain: GAGVSQSPSNKVTEKGKDVELRCDPISGHTALYWYRQSLGQGLEFLIYFQGNSAPDKSGLPSDRFSAERTGGSVSTLTIQRTQQEDSAVYLCASSLGGGQPARYEQYFGPGTRLTVT.

The chain joins TRBV11-3 to TRBJ2-5; 7 bases map to TRBD1. After removal of 5 bases from V and 1 base from J, the junction contained 7 bases not matched to a gene. This CDR3 contains 15 residues. CDR1 and CDR2 (germline): SGHNT, YENEEA. This chain's CDR3 is CASSATTGFQETQYF. In DNA, the CDR3 is TGTGCCAGCAGCGCCACGACAGGGTTCCAAGAGACCCAGTACTTC.

On this clonotype: A much larger clone is a single base away; this may be a read error. The V and J genes are TRBV12-3 or TRBV12-4 and TRBJ2-5, with unresolved D. This CDR3 contains 13 residues. The CDR3 region is CANSLTRQETQYF. The DNA for the CDR3 is TGTGCCAACAGTTTAACGAGACAAGAGACCCAGTACTTC.